This record covers a single TCR beta chain. Its antigen is unidentified. This entry belongs to a study of T cell responses to AZD1222 COVID-19 vaccine. Whole-study results and caveats: Sampling that yielded the repertoires occurred only after the peak T cell response. Females outnumbered males among donors, who were mostly white British; clonal diversity was possibly underestimated.

CDR3 length: 13 residues. Germline-derived CDR1 and CDR2 are SGHNT and YYREEE (reference sequence). Trimming shortened V by 3 bases and J by 2 bases, and 8 bases separated the two germline ends. Only in-frame clones appear in the TCRdb table, and some are missing; sequencing was by immunoSEQ multiplex PCR. The table lists 79,000 or so clones, roughly nine tenths of them singletons, with roughly 5.2% in the top ten. This sequence was found in an adult who received the AZD1222 COVID-19 vaccine. The sequences come from peripheral blood, collected 28 days after the second AZD1222 dose. The rearrangement uses TRBV5-4 and TRBJ1-1; D remains ambiguous. The CDR3 nucleotides read TGTGCCAGCAGCTGGACGGCTAACACTGAAGCTTTCTTT. Protein product: CASSWTANTEAFF.